This T cell receptor (beta chain) is from a study of blood T cell repertoires in COVID-19. Across the study: From the United States, Italy and Spain came samples of acute and convalescent COVID-19.

The assay was immunoSEQ multiplex PCR, and TCRdb's table has in-frame clones only and misses some. The data show around 320,000 clones, with 90% seen just once and about 4% held by the top ten. CDR1 is KGHSH, CDR2 LQKENI, per germline. J gave up 5 bases and V 1 base, and 3 bases lay outside the gene matches. The CDR3 length is 14 residues. The rearrangement links TRBV18 to TRBJ1-1, with TRBD1 matching over 8 bases. What was sequenced was PBMCs or T cells enriched from blood (not recorded which). This TCR came from a woman in her twenties or thirties who had been exposed to COVID-19. In nucleotides, the CDR3 is TGTGCCAGCTCACCACTAGGACAGGGTACTGAAGCTTTCTTT. This codes for CASSPLGQGTEAFF.